This TCR beta chain comes out of a study of blood T cell repertoires in COVID-19. Study information: Spain, Italy and the United States supplied samples that represented acute and convalescent COVID-19. Sources were T cells, B-cell-depleted T cells, or PBMCs; the material itself was cDNA or gDNA.

This clone was counted a single time. Trimming cost V 6 bases and J 6 bases; bases outside gene matches: 5. The germline gives CDR1 SNHLY, CDR2 FYNNEI. The CDR3 consists of 13 residues. Clones were sequenced by immunoSEQ multiplex PCR, and TCRdb holds only the in-frame ones, with some missing. The repertoire holds approximately 200,000 clones, with 87% as singletons. This study enrolled people aged about 18 to 100 from around 25 US geographic areas. The J gene is TRBJ1-5, the V gene TRBV2; 7 bases map to TRBD1. Material for sequencing was PBMCs or T cells enriched from blood (not recorded which). The TCR comes from a woman in her twenties or thirties who had recovered from COVID-19. In DNA, the CDR3 is TGTGCCAGCAGCGCGCAGGGGGTTCAGCCCCAGCATTTT. This encodes CASSAQGVQPQHF.